This entry is about one T cell receptor beta chain. No cognate antigen has been identified for it. Base qualities are not recorded, but no much larger clone differs from it by a single base. The library was built by means of PCR. Sequencing relied on an Illumina HiSeq 2500. TCR library preparation used molecular barcoding, with unique molecular identifiers applied to normalize quantification of the TCRbeta repertoire. TCRdb took the public reads, trimmed them with fastp at Q25, ran MiXCR for clone calling and kept in-frame beta chains. Rows are combined by CDR3 protein, so each entry shows the most common genes and DNA. The sample table lists approximately 590,000 distinct CDR3 sequences, roughly 10% of them with a count of one. The top ten clonotypes cover 3.5% to 5% of the sample. This entry comes from a study of T-cell reconstitution after alpha-beta-depleted transplantation in children (dated by TCRdb to 2016 to 2017). About the investigation overall: T-cell immune reconstitution after TCRalphabeta/CD19-depleted allogeneic hematopoietic cell transplantation in children was quantitatively tracked in the study by means of TCR repertoire profiling.

Sequences were derived from PBMCs from the stem cell graft donor, sampled from the stem cell graft. The clonotype originates from a human donor who donated a stem cell graft to a child with acute myeloid leukemia.

The CDR3 reads as follows: CASSHGTGGGNNEQFF. The nucleotide sequence is given as TGTGCCAGCAGTCATGGGACAGGGGGCGGGAACAATGAGCAGTTCTTC. In this chain, TRBV28 is recombined with TRBJ2-1, and TRBD1 aligns with 12 junction nucleotides. Relative to germline, V is missing 5 bases and J is missing 5 bases, with 7 bases of the junction outside any gene match. Per the germline V gene, MDHEN is the CDR1 and SYDVKM is the CDR2. The CDR3 sequence holds 16 residues, the cysteine and phenylalanine included. CDR3 DNA only is kept here, 48 bases in frame from base 1.